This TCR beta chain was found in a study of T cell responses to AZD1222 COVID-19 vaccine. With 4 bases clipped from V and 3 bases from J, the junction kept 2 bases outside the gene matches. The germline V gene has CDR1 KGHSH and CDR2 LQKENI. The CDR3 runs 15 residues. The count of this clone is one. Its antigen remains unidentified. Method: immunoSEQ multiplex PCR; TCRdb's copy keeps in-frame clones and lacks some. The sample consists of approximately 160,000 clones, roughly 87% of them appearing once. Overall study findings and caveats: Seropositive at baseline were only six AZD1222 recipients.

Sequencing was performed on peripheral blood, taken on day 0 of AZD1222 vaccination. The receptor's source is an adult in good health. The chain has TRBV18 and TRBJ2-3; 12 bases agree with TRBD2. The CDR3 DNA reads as TGTGCCAGCTCACTTGGACTAGCGGGGACAGATACGCAGTATTTT. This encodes CASSLGLAGTDTQYF. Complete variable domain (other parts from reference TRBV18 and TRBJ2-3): NAGVMQNPRHLVRRRGQEARLRCSPMKGHSHVYWYRQLPEEGLKFMVYLQKENIIDESGMPKERFSAEFPKEGPSILRIQQVVRGDSAAYFCASSLGLAGTDTQYFGPGTRLTVL.